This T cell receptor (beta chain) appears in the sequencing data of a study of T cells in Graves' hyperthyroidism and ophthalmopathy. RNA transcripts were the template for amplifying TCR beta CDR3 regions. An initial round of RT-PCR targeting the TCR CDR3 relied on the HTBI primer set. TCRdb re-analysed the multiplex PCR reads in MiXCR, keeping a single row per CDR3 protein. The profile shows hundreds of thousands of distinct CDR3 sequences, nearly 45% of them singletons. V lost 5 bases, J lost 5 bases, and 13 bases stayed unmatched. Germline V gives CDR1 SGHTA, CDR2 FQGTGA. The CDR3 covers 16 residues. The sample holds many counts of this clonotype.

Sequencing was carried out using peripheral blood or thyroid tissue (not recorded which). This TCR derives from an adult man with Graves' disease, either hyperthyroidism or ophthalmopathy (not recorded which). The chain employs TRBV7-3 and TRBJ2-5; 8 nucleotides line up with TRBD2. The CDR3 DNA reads TGTGCCAGCAGCCCGAAAGGGGCGACTAGCGTTGAGACCCAGTACTTC. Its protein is CASSPKGATSVETQYF.